This TCR beta chain was recorded in a study of CXCR3-negative and CXCR3-positive naive CD8 T cells (dated by TCRdb to the late 2010s). Context from the whole study: In total, some 130 million TRB reads were obtained, corresponding to roughly 1.5 +/- 0.3 million reads per library. Diversity and physicochemical repertoire analyses covered some ten donors pooled from two independent experiments. For the TRBV-TRBJ cluster analysis, the naive subsets came from 5 or 6 donors, while the memory cells came from 3 donors. The research as a whole found: Compared with CXCR3-negative naive cells, CXCR3-positive naive cells had TRB CDR3s with higher hydrophobicity (lower Kidera factor 4), lower energy, and higher strength and volume indices. Naive CXCR3-negative and CXCR3-positive cells from the same donor showed similar TRBV-TRBJ usage, whereas memory cells showed distinct patterns. Both naive subsets had comparably high repertoire diversity, while memory CD8+ T cells had much lower repertoire diversity. Because surface CD5, which is linked to self-reactivity in mice, was comparable between the naive subsets, TCR interaction strength was also inferred from TRB CDR3 physicochemical properties. Freshly isolated PBMCs were used for most assays because CXCR3 expression went down partially after cryopreservation.

The sequencer listed for this sample is NextSeq 550. The Human TCR Profiling Kit (MiLaboratory) was used to make UMI-labeled 5' RACE TRB cDNA libraries. The full amount of extracted RNA was used for cDNA synthesis, and the full amount of resulting cDNA was used for PCR amplification. Libraries were prepared in parallel with an identical number of PCR cycles. As for the authors' bioinformatics: With a minimum of two reads required per UMI, MIGEC and MiXCR pulled out about 52,000 +/- 9,100 unique UMI-labeled TRB cDNA molecules from each library. On average, approximately 40,000 +/- 10,000 functional in-frame TRB CDR3 nucleotide clonotypes lacking stop codons were found per library. After downsampling to 5000 UMI-labeled TRB molecules per sample, diversity metrics, including normalized Shannon-Wiener and Chao1, were computed in VDJtools. VDJtools was used to calculate clonotype-size-weighted physicochemical properties of the central five CDR3 residues, namely interaction energy, strength, volume and Kidera factor 4. The reads underwent TCRdb reprocessing, giving one record for each CDR3 protein sequence and no DNA. The V and J calls here are based on TCRdb, not the publication. This specimen's table enumerates about 90,000 distinct CDR3 sequences. The ten biggest clones cover about 1% of the sample.

The CDR3 sequence holds 14 residues, the cysteine and phenylalanine included. No DNA sequence is on record. Via the germline V gene, CDR1 is SGHRS and CDR2 YFSETQ. Each CD8+ T cell subset was flow-sorted in triplicate, and 300,000 or so cells per subset were placed directly into RLT lysis buffer. To exclude memory contaminants, naive CD8+ T cells were stringently defined as CD45RO-CCR7+CD27+CD95-. Peripheral blood mononuclear cells were isolated from buffy coats using standard density gradient centrifugation. Naive CXCR3-negative and CXCR3-positive CD8+ T cells were flow-sorted on a FACSAria III. Total RNA was extracted from sorted cells with an RNeasy Mini Kit. With respect to this clonotype: Its specific antigen is unknown.

What was sequenced was naive CXCR3- CD8+ T cells from blood. The cell subset or site tag for this specimen amounts to: CD45RO-CCR7+CD27+CD95- naive CD8+ T cells lacking CXCR3 (TNR3-). The chain was built from TRBV5-1 and TRBJ1-2; TCRdb calls TRBD1, which cannot be checked without DNA. This receptor was taken from a human donor in good health. Some clones in this sample may be carry-over from other donors' samples. The CDR3 protein sequence reads: CASSQVGDGYGYTF.